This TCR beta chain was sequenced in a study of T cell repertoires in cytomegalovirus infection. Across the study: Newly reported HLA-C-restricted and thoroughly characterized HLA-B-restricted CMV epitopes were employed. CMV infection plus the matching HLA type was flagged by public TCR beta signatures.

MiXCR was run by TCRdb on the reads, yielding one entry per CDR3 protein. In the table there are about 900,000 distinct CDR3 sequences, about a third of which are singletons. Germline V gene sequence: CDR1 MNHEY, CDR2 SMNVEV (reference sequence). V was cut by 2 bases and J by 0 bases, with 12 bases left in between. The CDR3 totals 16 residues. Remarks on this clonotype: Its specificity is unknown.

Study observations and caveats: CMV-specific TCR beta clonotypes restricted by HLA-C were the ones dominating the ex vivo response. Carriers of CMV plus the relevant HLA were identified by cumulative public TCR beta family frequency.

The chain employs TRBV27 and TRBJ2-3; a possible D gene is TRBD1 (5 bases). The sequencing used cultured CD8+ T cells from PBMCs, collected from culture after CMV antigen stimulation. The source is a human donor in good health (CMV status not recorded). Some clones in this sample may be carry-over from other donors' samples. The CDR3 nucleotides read TGTGCCAGCAGTTTAGGGGCGCCGGGTAGCACAGATACGCAGTATTTT. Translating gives CASSLGAPGSTDTQYF.